A selection of T cell receptor beta chains follows, all from one sample in a study of blood T cell repertoires in COVID-19. TCRdb's copy holds only in-frame clones and misses some; the assay was immunoSEQ multiplex PCR. Altogether tens of thousands of clones are present, nearly 90% being singletons, with the ten largest covering 4.3%. Material for sequencing was peripheral blood. These receptors were collected from a woman aged 80 or older with active or convalescent COVID-19. CDR3s include the opening cysteine and the closing phenylalanine or tryptophan. D genes are given only for firm matches. Expanded clones get a size class; other rows say once, few or many, or leave the size out.

- TRBD1 TRBJ2-1 TRBV28 CASSALTGGLYEQFF TGTGCCAGCAGTGCCTTGACAGGGGGCTTATATGAGCAGTTCTTC
- - TRBJ2-3 TRBV2 CASRPRISTDTQYF TGTGCCAGCAGGCCGCGAATAAGCACAGATACGCAGTATTTT
- - TRBJ2-2 TRBV9 CASSVAPGSSTGELFF TGTGCCAGCAGCGTAGCGCCAGGGTCGAGCACCGGGGAGCTGTTTTTT
- - TRBJ1-5 TRBV2 CASATGNQPQHF TGTGCCAGCGCCACAGGGAATCAGCCCCAGCATTTT
- - TRBJ1-3 TRBV9 CASSGGQRVSGNTIYF TGTGCCAGCAGCGGGGGACAACGGGTCTCTGGAAACACCATATATTTT
- TRBD2 TRBJ2-5 TRBV5-1 CASRVAGEQETQYF TGCGCCAGCAGGGTAGCGGGAGAACAAGAGACCCAGTACTTC
- - TRBJ1-6 TRBV9 CASSPEVNSPLHF TGTGCCAGCAGCCCAGAAGTAAATTCACCCCTCCACTTT
- TRBD2 TRBJ2-3 TRBV15 CATSTRLAGADTQYF TGTGCCACCAGCACCCGACTAGCGGGAGCAGATACGCAGTATTTT
- TRBD1 TRBJ1-5 TRBV28 CASGTGVQPQHF TGTGCCAGCGGAACAGGGGTTCAGCCCCAGCATTTT
- TRBD2 TRBJ2-3 TRBV5-6 CASSFPELAGVGTQYF TGTGCCAGCAGCTTCCCTGAACTAGCGGGAGTGGGGACGCAGTATTTT
few - TRBJ1-2 TRBV2 CASSDWQGDGYTF TGTGCCAGCAGTGATTGGCAGGGCGATGGCTACACCTTC
once TRBD2 TRBJ2-1 TRBV6-5 CASRSLANNEQFF TGTGCCAGCAGGTCACTAGCGAACAATGAGCAGTTCTTC
- TRBD1 TRBJ1-5 TRBV19 CASSLRDRAVRDNQPQHF TGTGCCAGTAGTCTCCGGGACAGGGCGGTCAGGGACAATCAGCCCCAGCATTTT
- TRBD1 TRBJ1-4 TRBV18 CASSLGTDNEKLFF TGTGCCAGCTCACTTGGGACAGATAATGAAAAACTGTTTTTT
- TRBD2 TRBJ2-5 TRBV15 CATSRGGLAGGQETQYF TGTGCCACCAGCAGAGGGGGACTAGCGGGAGGCCAAGAGACCCAGTACTTC
once - TRBJ2-1 TRBV18 CASSLLQGSYNEQFF TGTGCCAGCTCTCTCCTTCAGGGTTCCTACAATGAGCAGTTCTTC
- TRBD1 TRBJ1-1 TRBV27 CASSLLSTGGYGPNTEAFF TGTGCCAGCAGTCTCCTTTCGACAGGGGGCTACGGTCCTAACACTGAAGCTTTCTTT
- - TRBJ2-7 TRBV29-1 CSVEDSGYEQYF TGCAGCGTTGAAGATTCAGGGTACGAGCAGTACTTC
- TRBD1 TRBJ1-2 TRBV4-3 CASSQESSTGGIHTF TGCGCCAGCAGCCAAGAATCCTCGACAGGGGGCATACACACCTTC
- TRBD1 TRBJ1-5 TRBV4-1 CASSQVSGGGQPQHF TGCGCCAGCAGCCAAGTTTCAGGGGGCGGTCAGCCCCAGCATTTT
- TRBD1 TRBJ1-5 TRBV12-5 CASGLVDRDQPQHF TGTGCTAGTGGTTTGGTCGACAGGGATCAGCCCCAGCATTTT
- - TRBJ2-6 TRBV28 CASSFPGAWDGANVLTF TGTGCCAGCAGTTTTCCTGGGGCTTGGGATGGGGCCAACGTCCTGACTTTC
- TRBD2 TRBJ2-7 TRBV28 CASSHRTSSYEQYF TGTGCCAGCAGTCACCGGACTAGCTCCTACGAGCAGTACTTC
few - TRBJ2-7 TRBV9 CASSATSSYEQYF TGTGCCAGCAGCGCGACTAGCTCCTACGAGCAGTACTTC
- TRBD1 TRBJ1-6 TRBV5-1 CASSPQGAGANSPLHF TGCGCCAGCAGCCCCCAGGGGGCTGGAGCAAATTCACCCCTCCACTTT
- TRBD1 TRBJ1-6 TRBV18 CASSPRGQGQAPLHF TGTGCCAGCTCACCACGGGGACAGGGACAGGCACCCCTCCACTTT
- TRBD1 TRBJ1-6 TRBV7-9 CASGFTGDSPLHF TGTGCCAGCGGGTTTACAGGGGATTCACCCCTCCACTTT
- - TRBJ2-7 TRBV20-1 CSASVATTPYEQYF TGCAGTGCTAGTGTGGCTACTACTCCCTACGAGCAGTACTTC
- - TRBJ2-1 TRBV11-2 CASSLWGTGSSYNEQFF TGTGCCAGCAGCCTATGGGGTACGGGAAGCTCCTACAATGAGCAGTTCTTC
- - TRBJ1-2 TRBV18 CASSPKVQAELYGYTF TGTGCCAGCTCACCAAAAGTGCAGGCAGAGCTCTATGGCTACACCTTC
- TRBD2 TRBJ2-3 TRBV9 CASSEAGLANTDTQYF TGTGCCAGCAGCGAAGCAGGACTAGCGAACACAGATACGCAGTATTTT
- TRBD1 TRBJ1-5 TRBV18 CASSQKGQGGQPQHF TGTGCCAGCTCACAAAAAGGACAGGGCGGTCAGCCCCAGCATTTT
- TRBD2 TRBJ2-1 TRBV19 CASSNGKLAETSSYNEQFF TGTGCCAGTAGTAACGGGAAACTAGCGGAAACCTCCTCCTACAATGAGCAGTTCTTC
- - TRBJ1-1 TRBV7-9 CASSPEEMRNTEAFF TGTGCCAGCAGCCCAGAGGAAATGAGGAACACTGAAGCTTTCTTT
- TRBD1 TRBJ2-1 TRBV7-3 CASSTRTGGRDEQFF TGTGCCAGCAGCACGCGGACAGGGGGCAGAGATGAGCAGTTCTTC
- TRBD1 TRBJ1-2 TRBV18 CASSPPSQRTGGAEGYTF TGTGCCAGCTCACCACCCTCCCAACGGACAGGGGGCGCTGAAGGCTACACCTTC
once - TRBJ2-1 TRBV5-1 CASSLRVEGEQFF TGCGCCAGCAGCTTAAGGGTCGAGGGTGAGCAGTTCTTC
- - TRBJ1-5 TRBV28 CASRLYSASNQPQHF TGTGCCAGCAGGTTATATAGTGCTAGCAATCAGCCCCAGCATTTT
- TRBD2 TRBJ2-1 TRBV28 CASSLGGGPRNEQFF TGTGCCAGCAGTTTGGGGGGGGGACCTCGCAATGAGCAGTTCTTC
many TRBD2 TRBJ2-2 TRBV9 CASSVQEREGGGELFF TGTGCCAGCAGCGTTCAAGAGCGGGAGGGAGGCGGGGAGCTGTTTTTT
- TRBD2 TRBJ2-7 TRBV19 CASSISGSSYEQYF TGTGCCAGTAGTATTAGCGGGAGCTCCTACGAGCAGTACTTC
- - TRBJ2-1 TRBV9 CASSVAQSEQFF TGTGCCAGCAGCGTAGCACAATCGGAGCAGTTCTTC
once - TRBJ1-4 TRBV18 CASSLRPRGDEKLFF TGTGCCAGCTCACTGCGGCCACGGGGGGATGAAAAACTGTTTTTT
- TRBD1 TRBJ2-1 TRBV11-2 CASSLGTGDNEQFF TGTGCCAGCAGCTTAGGGACAGGGGACAATGAGCAGTTCTTC
- TRBD2 TRBJ2-2 TRBV19 CASSMPTSGGNTGELFF TGTGCCAGTAGTATGCCGACTAGCGGGGGGAACACCGGGGAGCTGTTTTTT
- TRBD1 TRBJ2-2 TRBV7-4 CASSSSDRVRRVTGELFF TGTGCCAGCAGCTCCTCGGACAGGGTAAGGCGGGTCACCGGGGAGCTGTTTTTT
- TRBD2 TRBJ2-7 TRBV5-1 CASSLDSGSYEQYF TGCGCCAGCAGCTTGGACAGCGGGAGCTACGAGCAGTACTTC
- - TRBJ1-1 TRBV28 CASTKGGFTEAFF TGTGCCAGCACCAAAGGGGGTTTCACTGAAGCTTTCTTT
- TRBD2 TRBJ2-7 TRBV28 CASSLTLGTSGSYEQYF TGTGCCAGCAGTTTAACTCTCGGGACTAGCGGGAGCTACGAGCAGTACTTC
- - TRBJ2-7 TRBV21-1 CASSTQREGLESYEQYF TGTGCCAGCAGCACCCAGCGGGAGGGCCTGGAGTCGTACGAGCAGTACTTC